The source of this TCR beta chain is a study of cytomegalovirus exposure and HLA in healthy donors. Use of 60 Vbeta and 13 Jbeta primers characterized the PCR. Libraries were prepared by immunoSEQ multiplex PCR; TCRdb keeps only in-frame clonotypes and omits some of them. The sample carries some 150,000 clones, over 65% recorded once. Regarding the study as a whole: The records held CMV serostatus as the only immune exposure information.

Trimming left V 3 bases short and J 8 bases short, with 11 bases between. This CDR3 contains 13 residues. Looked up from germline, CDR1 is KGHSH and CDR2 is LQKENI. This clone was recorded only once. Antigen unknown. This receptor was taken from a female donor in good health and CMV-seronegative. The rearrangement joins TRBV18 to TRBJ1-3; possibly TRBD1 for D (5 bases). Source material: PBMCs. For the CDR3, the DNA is TGTGCCAGCTCACCTTCATGGGGCGACACCATATATTTT. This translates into CASSPSWGDTIYF.